A single T cell receptor beta chain is shown here with its context. The germline V and J ends were trimmed by 5 bases and 6 bases, with 13 bases remaining between them. The germline CDR1 and CDR2 sequences are SGHNT and YENEEA. The CDR3 length is 14 residues. The data are from a study of PD-L1 blockade in urothelial cancer. Clones were read by immunoSEQ multiplex PCR, and TCRdb kept only the in-frame ones, dropping some. The sample holds roughly 52,000 clones, about four fifths seen once. The time point was: pretreatment peripheral blood. The input for sequencing was PBMCs, taken around atezolizumab (anti-PD-L1) treatment. This chain links TRBV11-3 with TRBJ2-2; weak D call: TRBD2 (6 bases). The clonotype originates from a man between 70 and 80 years old with urothelial cancer. This CDR3 reads CASSPSTSPGELFF. CDR3 sequence (DNA): TGTGCCAGCAGCCCCTCGACTAGTCCCGGGGAGCTGTTTTTT.